Below are 5 T cell receptor beta chains sequenced from a single sample in a study of vaccination effects on CD4 cells after COVID-19. Upon completion of under eleven days in culture, CD4+ T cells were isolated. Participants were vaccinated with two doses of either the BNT162b2 or mRNA-1273 vaccine. No antigen has been identified for these receptors. Libraries were prepared by immunoSEQ multiplex PCR; TCRdb keeps only in-frame clonotypes and omits some of them. The profile shows some 40,000 clones, around 71% of them singletons. Source: CD4+ T cells from PBMCs cultured without peptide, taken after COVID-19 vaccination. The source is a human donor who received a COVID-19 vaccine.

V usage is TRBV6-6 and J usage is TRBJ2-7; possible D gene TRBD2, 5 bases. CDR3 size: 11 residues. The V and J ends lost 8 bases and 9 bases respectively, with 14 bases between them. The germline V gene encodes CDR1 MNHNY and CDR2 SVGAGI (reference sequence). DNA for the CDR3: TGTGCCAGCGGACCCGGCGGAGGGCAGTACTTC. This gives the protein CASGPGGGQYF.

This chain joins TRBV2 and TRBJ2-7, with 9 bases identical to TRBD1. Germline V CDR1 and CDR2: SNHLY, FYNNEI. J was trimmed by 5 bases and V by 8 bases; bases with no gene match: 4. CDR3 size: 12 residues. The CDR3 is CASGGQGDEQYF. The CDR3 DNA reads as TGTGCCAGCGGGGGACAGGGTGACGAGCAGTACTTC.

V usage is TRBV3-1 (or the pseudogene TRBV3-2) and J usage is TRBJ2-5; 8 positions agree with TRBD2. The CDR3 runs to 15 residues. Trimming at V came to 1 base and at J to 5 bases, leaving 6 bases not matched to a gene. The germline gives CDR1 LGHDT, CDR2 YNNKEL (reference sequence). DNA of the CDR3: TGTGCCAGCAGCCAAGGAGCGGGGGCGAAGGAGACCCAGTACTTC. It yields the protein CASSQGAGAKETQYF.

This chain connects TRBV10-3 to TRBJ1-5; no clear D gene. The CDR3 covers 14 residues. V was cut by 5 bases and J by 0 bases, with 8 bases left in between. The V gene's germline CDR1 is ENHRY and CDR2 SYGVKD. CDR3 nucleotide sequence: TGTGCCATCAGTCCCGGGTTTAGCAATCAGCCCCAGCATTTT. The encoded protein is CAISPGFSNQPQHF.

V usage is TRBV6-5 and J usage is TRBJ2-7; tentatively, D is TRBD1 (6 bases). Looked up from germline, CDR1 is MNHEY and CDR2 is SVGAGI. The CDR3 has 16 residues. V was cut by 0 bases and J by 1 base, with 13 bases left in between. The CDR3 nucleotides are TGTGCCAGCAGTTACTCGTGGGACATTCGGTCCTACGAGCAGTACTTC. Residues: CASSYSWDIRSYEQYF.